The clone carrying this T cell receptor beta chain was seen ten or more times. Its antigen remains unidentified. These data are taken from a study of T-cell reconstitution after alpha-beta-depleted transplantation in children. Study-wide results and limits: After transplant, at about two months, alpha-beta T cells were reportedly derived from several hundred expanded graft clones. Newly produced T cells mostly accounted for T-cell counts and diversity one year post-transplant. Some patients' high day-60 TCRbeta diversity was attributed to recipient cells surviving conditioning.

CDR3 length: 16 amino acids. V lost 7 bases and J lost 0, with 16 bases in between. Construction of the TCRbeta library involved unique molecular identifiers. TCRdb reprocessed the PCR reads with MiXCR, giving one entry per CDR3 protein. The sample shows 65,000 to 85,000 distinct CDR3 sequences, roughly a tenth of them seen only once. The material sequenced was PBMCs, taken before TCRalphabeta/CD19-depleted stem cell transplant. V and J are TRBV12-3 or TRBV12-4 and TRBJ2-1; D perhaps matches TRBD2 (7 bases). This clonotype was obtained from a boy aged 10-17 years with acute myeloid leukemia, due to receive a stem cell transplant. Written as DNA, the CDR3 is TGTGCCAGCACCCTTAGGGGGGGGCCCTCCTACAATGAGCAGTTCTTC. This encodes CASTLRGGPSYNEQFF.